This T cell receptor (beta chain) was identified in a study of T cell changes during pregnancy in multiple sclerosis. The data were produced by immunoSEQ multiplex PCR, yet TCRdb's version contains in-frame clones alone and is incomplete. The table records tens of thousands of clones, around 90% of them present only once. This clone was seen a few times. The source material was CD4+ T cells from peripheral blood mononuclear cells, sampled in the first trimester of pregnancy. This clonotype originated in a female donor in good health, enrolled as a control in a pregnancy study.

The chain's CDR3 is CASSIDPQGKVLTDTQYF. For the CDR3, the DNA is TGTGCCAGTAGTATAGACCCACAGGGGAAGGTCCTCACAGATACGCAGTATTTT. The chain has TRBV19 and TRBJ2-3, with 7 bases lining up with TRBD1. Germline V gene data show CDR1 as LNHDA and CDR2 as SQIVND (reference sequence). This CDR3 contains 18 residues. Germline trimming cut 0 bases from V and 2 bases from J; bases unmatched to any gene: 11.